The rows below give T cell receptor beta chains drawn from one sample of a study of high-grade serous ovarian cancer treatment subgroups. TCRdb's table, derived via immunoSEQ multiplex PCR, lists solely in-frame clones and lacks some. Of 35,000 to 45,000 clones in the sample, 79% were seen once. The specimen sequenced was tumor tissue. Receptors originate from a human donor with high-grade serous ovarian cancer. Both conserved end residues are part of each CDR3. A D gene is named only where the DNA matches it firmly. Only some rows state a clone size, as once, few, many or a class for expanded clones.

J | size | V | D | CDR3 | DNA
TRBJ2-7 | - | TRBV5-5 | - | CASSSRQGHSYEQYF | TGTGCCAGCAGCTCCCGGCAGGGACACTCCTACGAGCAGTACTTC
TRBJ1-1 | - | TRBV13 | - | CASSLEEANTEAFF | TGTGCCAGCAGCTTAGAGGAGGCGAACACTGAAGCTTTCTTT
TRBJ1-1 | - | TRBV14 | - | CASSRTQGSTEAFF | TGTGCCAGCAGTAGAACACAGGGAAGCACTGAAGCTTTCTTT
TRBJ2-7 | - | TRBV6-1 | TRBD2 | CASTEAGGRYEQYF | TGTGCCAGCACCGAAGCGGGAGGGCGATACGAGCAGTACTTC
TRBJ1-1 | - | TRBV7-2 | - | CASSLTEGTEAFF | TGTGCCAGCAGCCTTACAGAGGGTACTGAAGCTTTCTTT
TRBJ2-7 | few | TRBV6-6 | TRBD2 | CASSYSRSGAEQYF | TGTGCCAGCAGTTACTCGAGAAGCGGGGCTGAGCAGTACTTC
TRBJ2-7 | - | TRBV30 | - | CAWRGRHNYEQYF | TGTGCCTGGAGGGGGCGACATAACTACGAGCAGTACTTC
TRBJ2-1 | - | TRBV29-1 | TRBD1 | CSARTGINEQFF | TGCAGCGCTCGGACAGGAATCAATGAGCAGTTCTTC
TRBJ2-1 | - | TRBV27 | - | CASTQPGLKHNEQFF | TGTGCCAGCACTCAACCGGGTCTCAAGCACAATGAGCAGTTCTTC
TRBJ2-1 | - | TRBV5-6 | TRBD1 | CASTQGVWNEQFF | TGTGCCAGCACACAGGGGGTATGGAATGAGCAGTTCTTC
TRBJ2-3 | - | TRBV12-5 | - | CASGLVRDSTGTDTQYF | TGTGCTAGTGGTTTGGTACGAGACTCGACGGGGACAGATACGCAGTATTTT
TRBJ2-7 | - | TRBV4-3 | - | CASSLNPSYEQYF | TGCGCCAGCAGCCTCAATCCCTCCTACGAGCAGTACTTC
TRBJ2-5 | few | TRBV7-9 | - | CASSRPGEETQYF | TGTGCCAGCAGCCGGCCGGGGGAGGAGACCCAGTACTTC
TRBJ2-7 | - | TRBV28 | - | CASSPRPAYEQYF | TGTGCCAGCAGTCCCCGGCCGGCCTACGAGCAGTACTTC
TRBJ2-3 | - | TRBV6-6 | TRBD2 | CASSDGLVGTDTQYF | TGTGCCAGCAGTGACGGACTAGTCGGCACAGATACGCAGTATTTT
TRBJ2-3 | - | TRBV5-1 | TRBD2 | CASSLEGLAKGTDTQYF | TGCGCCAGCAGCTTGGAGGGACTAGCGAAGGGCACAGATACGCAGTATTTT
TRBJ2-2 | - | TRBV27 | - | CASTSTDPTGELFF | TGTGCCAGCACGAGCACAGACCCCACCGGGGAGCTGTTTTTT
TRBJ2-2 | - | TRBV29-1 | TRBD2 | CSVELPARRLAGDRTGELFF | TGCAGCGTTGAACTCCCGGCCAGGAGACTAGCGGGAGATCGAACCGGGGAGCTGTTTTTT
TRBJ2-2 | - | TRBV13 | - | CASSSPLGRAGTGELFF | TGTGCCAGCAGCTCCCCTCTCGGGCGCGCGGGCACCGGGGAGCTGTTTTTT
TRBJ1-5 | - | TRBV30 | - | CAWSQGQNQPQHF | TGTGCCTGGAGTCAGGGCCAAAATCAGCCCCAGCATTTT
TRBJ1-5 | few | TRBV28 | - | CASSSADSNQPQHF | TGTGCCAGCAGTTCGGCAGATAGCAATCAGCCCCAGCATTTT
TRBJ1-1 | - | TRBV7-8 | - | CASSLGNRQTEAFF | TGTGCCAGCAGCTTGGGGAACAGGCAAACTGAAGCTTTCTTT
TRBJ2-3 | - | TRBV12-5 | - | CASGLVHGDRPGDTQYF | TGTGCTAGTGGTTTGGTACATGGCGACAGACCAGGAGATACGCAGTATTTT
TRBJ1-5 | - | TRBV6-5 | TRBD1 | CASRRGGQGQPQHF | TGTGCCAGCAGAAGAGGAGGACAGGGTCAGCCCCAGCATTTT
TRBJ1-5 | - | TRBV28 | - | CASSWRQVAQHF | TGTGCCAGCAGTTGGAGACAGGTCGCCCAGCATTTT
TRBJ1-5 | - | TRBV7-2 | - | CASSLQGDQPQHF | TGTGCCAGCAGTCTACAGGGAGATCAGCCCCAGCATTTT
TRBJ2-5 | - | TRBV7-2 | - | CASSPDSAAGTQYF | TGTGCCAGCAGCCCAGACTCAGCAGCCGGGACCCAGTACTTC
TRBJ2-6 | - | TRBV27 | - | CASSFVGAGANVLTF | TGTGCCAGCAGTTTTGTAGGGGCTGGGGCCAACGTCCTGACTTTC
TRBJ1-3 | once | TRBV12-5 | - | CASGLGPGNTIYF | TGTGCTAGTGGTTTGGGTCCCGGAAACACCATATATTTT
TRBJ2-7 | - | TRBV2 | - | CASSEAYRLGEQYF | TGTGCCAGCAGTGAAGCGTACAGGTTGGGCGAGCAGTACTTC
TRBJ2-2 | - | TRBV28 | - | CASSFSPPGRNTGELFF | TGTGCCAGCAGTTTTAGCCCCCCCGGGAGAAACACCGGGGAGCTGTTTTTT
TRBJ2-1 | once | TRBV28 | TRBD1 | CASSGTGALGGEQFF | TGTGCCAGCAGTGGGACAGGGGCACTTGGGGGTGAGCAGTTCTTC
TRBJ2-6 | - | TRBV7-4 | - | CASSLGTGSGANVLTF | TGTGCCAGCAGCTTAGGAACAGGGTCTGGGGCCAACGTCCTGACTTTC
TRBJ2-2 | - | TRBV2 | - | CASKGASGSGGELFF | TGTGCCAGCAAGGGGGCAAGCGGGAGCGGTGGGGAGCTGTTTTTT
TRBJ1-1 | few | TRBV11-1 | - | CASSPWENLNTEAFF | TGTGCCAGCAGCCCCTGGGAGAATCTAAACACTGAAGCTTTCTTT
TRBJ2-2 | - | TRBV19 | - | CATVRNTGELFF | TGTGCCACCGTACGAAACACCGGGGAGCTGTTTTTT
TRBJ2-2 | - | TRBV19 | - | CAILTGDTGELFF | TGTGCCATCCTAACGGGGGATACCGGGGAGCTGTTTTTT
TRBJ2-3 | few | TRBV19 | - | CASKGTIDTQYF | TGTGCCAGTAAGGGGACGATAGATACGCAGTATTTT
TRBJ1-1 | - | TRBV10-2 | - | CASNQGGTEAFF | TGCGCCAGCAATCAAGGGGGGACTGAAGCTTTCTTT
TRBJ2-6 | - | TRBV29-1 | TRBD1 | CSVVPQGAAGANVLTF | TGCAGCGTTGTCCCACAGGGGGCAGCTGGGGCCAACGTCCTGACTTTC
TRBJ2-7 | - | TRBV6-5 | - | CASRSPGPMDEQYF | TGTGCCAGCAGATCGCCGGGACCTATGGACGAGCAGTACTTC
TRBJ1-1 | - | TRBV6-6 | - | CASSSGRPFEAFF | TGTGCCAGCAGTTCAGGACGGCCCTTTGAAGCTTTCTTT
TRBJ1-1 | - | TRBV6-1 | - | CASSGSTGYTEAFF | TGTGCCAGCAGTGGGTCGACCGGTTACACTGAAGCTTTCTTT
TRBJ2-3 | - | TRBV27 | TRBD2 | CASSPQNAGLAGWADTQYF | TGTGCCAGCAGTCCTCAGAATGCCGGACTAGCGGGATGGGCAGATACGCAGTATTTT
TRBJ1-2 | - | TRBV6-1 | - | CASSLLDGYTF | TGTGCCAGCAGTTTACTTGACGGCTACACCTTC
TRBJ1-2 | - | TRBV7-9 | TRBD1 | CASRHDRASGYTF | TGTGCCAGCAGACACGACAGGGCTAGCGGCTACACCTTC